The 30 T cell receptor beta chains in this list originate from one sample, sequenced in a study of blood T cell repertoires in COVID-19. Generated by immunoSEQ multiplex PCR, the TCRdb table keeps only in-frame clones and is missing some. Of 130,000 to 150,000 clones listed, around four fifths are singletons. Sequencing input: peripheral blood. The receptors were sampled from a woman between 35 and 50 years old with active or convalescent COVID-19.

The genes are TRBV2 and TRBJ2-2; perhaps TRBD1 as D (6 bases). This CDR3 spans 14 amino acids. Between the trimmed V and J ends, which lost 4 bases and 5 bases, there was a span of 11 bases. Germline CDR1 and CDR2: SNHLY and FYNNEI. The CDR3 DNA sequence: TGTGCCAGCAGTGCTGGACAGATAACCGGGGAGCTGTTTTTT. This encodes CASSAGQITGELFF.

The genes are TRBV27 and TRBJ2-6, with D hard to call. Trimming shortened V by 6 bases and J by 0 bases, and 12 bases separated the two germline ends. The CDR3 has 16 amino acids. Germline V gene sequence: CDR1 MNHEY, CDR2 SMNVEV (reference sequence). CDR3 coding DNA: TGTGCCAGCAGCCCGCCTGGGCTCTCTGGGGCCAACGTCCTGACTTTC. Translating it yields CASSPPGLSGANVLTF.

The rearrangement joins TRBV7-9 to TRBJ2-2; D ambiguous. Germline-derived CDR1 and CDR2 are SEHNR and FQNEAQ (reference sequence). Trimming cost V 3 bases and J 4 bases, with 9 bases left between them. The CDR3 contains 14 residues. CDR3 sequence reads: CASSFSSSTGELFF. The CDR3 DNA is TGTGCCAGCAGCTTTTCGTCGAGCACCGGGGAGCTGTTTTTT.

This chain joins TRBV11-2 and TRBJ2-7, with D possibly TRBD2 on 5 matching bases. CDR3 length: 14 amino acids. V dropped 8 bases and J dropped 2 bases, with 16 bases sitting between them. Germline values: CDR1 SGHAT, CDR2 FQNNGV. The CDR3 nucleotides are TGTGCCAGCGGCCAATGGGAGAAAGCCTACGAGCAGTACTTC. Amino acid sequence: CASGQWEKAYEQYF.

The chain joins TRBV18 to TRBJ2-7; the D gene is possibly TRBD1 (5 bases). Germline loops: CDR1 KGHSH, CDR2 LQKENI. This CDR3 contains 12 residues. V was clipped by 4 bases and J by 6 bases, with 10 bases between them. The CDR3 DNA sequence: TGTGCCAGCTCACTGGGTACAGGCGAGCAGTACTTC. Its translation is CASSLGTGEQYF.

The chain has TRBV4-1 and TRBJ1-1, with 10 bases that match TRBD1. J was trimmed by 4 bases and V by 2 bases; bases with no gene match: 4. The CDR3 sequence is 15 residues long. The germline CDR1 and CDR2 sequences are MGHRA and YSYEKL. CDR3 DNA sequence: TGCGCCAGCAGCCAATTGGGACAGGGGCGCACTGAAGCTTTCTTT. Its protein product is CASSQLGQGRTEAFF.

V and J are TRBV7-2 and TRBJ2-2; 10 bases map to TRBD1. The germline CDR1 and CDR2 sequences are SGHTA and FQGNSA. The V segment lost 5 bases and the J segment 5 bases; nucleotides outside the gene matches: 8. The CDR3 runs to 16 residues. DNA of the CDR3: TGTGCCAGCAGCCCGAATAGACAGGGGGCAACCGGGGAGCTGTTTTTT. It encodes CASSPNRQGATGELFF.

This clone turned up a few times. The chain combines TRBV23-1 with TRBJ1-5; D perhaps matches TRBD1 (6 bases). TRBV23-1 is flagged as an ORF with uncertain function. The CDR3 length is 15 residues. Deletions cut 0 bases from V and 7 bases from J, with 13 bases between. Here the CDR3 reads CASSQSPAGDQPQHF. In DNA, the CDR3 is TGCGCCAGCAGTCAATCCCCGGCAGGGGACCAGCCCCAGCATTTT.

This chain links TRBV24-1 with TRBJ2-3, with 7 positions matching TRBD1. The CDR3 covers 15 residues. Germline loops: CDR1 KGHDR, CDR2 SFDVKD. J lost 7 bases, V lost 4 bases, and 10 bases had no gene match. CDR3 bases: TGTGCCACCAGTGAATCCGGGACAGAGCGAAATACGCAGTATTTT. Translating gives CATSESGTERNTQYF.

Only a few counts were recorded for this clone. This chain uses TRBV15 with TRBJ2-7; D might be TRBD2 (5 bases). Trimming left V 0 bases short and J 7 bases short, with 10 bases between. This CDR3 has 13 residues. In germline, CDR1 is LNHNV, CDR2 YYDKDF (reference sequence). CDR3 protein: CATSRDRGREQYF. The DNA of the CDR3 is TGTGCCACCAGCAGAGATCGGGGAAGGGAGCAGTACTTC. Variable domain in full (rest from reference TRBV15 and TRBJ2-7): DAMVIQNPRYQVTQFGKPVTLSCSQTLNHNVMYWYQQKSSQAPKLLFHYYDKDFNNEADTPDNFQSRRPNTSFCFLDIRSPGLGDTAMYLCATSRDRGREQYFGPGTRLTVT.

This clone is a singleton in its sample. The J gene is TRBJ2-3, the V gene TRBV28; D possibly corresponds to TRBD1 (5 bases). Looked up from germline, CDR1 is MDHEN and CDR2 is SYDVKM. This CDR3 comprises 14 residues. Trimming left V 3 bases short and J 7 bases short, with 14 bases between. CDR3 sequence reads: CASSLASTAYTQYF. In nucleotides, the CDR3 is TGTGCCAGCAGTTTGGCCTCGACAGCCTATACGCAGTATTTT.

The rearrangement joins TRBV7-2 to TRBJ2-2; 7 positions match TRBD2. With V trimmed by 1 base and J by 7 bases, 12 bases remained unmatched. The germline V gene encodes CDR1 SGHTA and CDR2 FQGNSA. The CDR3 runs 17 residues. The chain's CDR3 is CASSLVSSGISGGELFF. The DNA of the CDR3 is TGTGCCAGCAGCTTAGTGTCTAGCGGTATCTCCGGCGGGGAGCTGTTTTTT.

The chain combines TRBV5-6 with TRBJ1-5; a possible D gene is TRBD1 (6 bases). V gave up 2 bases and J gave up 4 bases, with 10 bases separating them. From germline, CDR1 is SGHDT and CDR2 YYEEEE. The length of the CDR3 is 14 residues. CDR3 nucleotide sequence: TGTGCCAGCAGCTTAACAGGGTGGAATCAGCCCCAGCATTTT. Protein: CASSLTGWNQPQHF.

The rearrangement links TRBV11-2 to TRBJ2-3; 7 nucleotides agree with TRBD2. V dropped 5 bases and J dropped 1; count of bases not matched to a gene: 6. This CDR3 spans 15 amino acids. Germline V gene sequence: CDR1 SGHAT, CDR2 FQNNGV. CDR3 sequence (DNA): TGTGCCAGCAGCCAAGGTCTAGCGGGCACAGATACGCAGTATTTT. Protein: CASSQGLAGTDTQYF. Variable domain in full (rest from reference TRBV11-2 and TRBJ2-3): EAGVAQSPRYKIIEKRQSVAFWCNPISGHATLYWYQQILGQGPKLLIQFQNNGVVDDSQLPKDRFSAERLKGVDSTLKIQPAKLEDSAVYLCASSQGLAGTDTQYFGPGTRLTVL.

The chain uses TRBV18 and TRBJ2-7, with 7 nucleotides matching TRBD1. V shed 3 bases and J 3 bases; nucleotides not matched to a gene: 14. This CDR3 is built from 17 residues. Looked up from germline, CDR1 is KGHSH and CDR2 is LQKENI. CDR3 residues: CASSPWNPGQSFYEQYF. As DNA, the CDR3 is TGTGCCAGCTCACCTTGGAATCCGGGACAGAGCTTCTACGAGCAGTACTTC.

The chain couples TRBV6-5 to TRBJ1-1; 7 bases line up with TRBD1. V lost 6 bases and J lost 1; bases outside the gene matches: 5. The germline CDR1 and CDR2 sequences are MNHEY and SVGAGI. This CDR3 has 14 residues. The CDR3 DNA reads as TGTGCCAGCAGGATTCAGGGGGGGAACACTGAAGCTTTCTTT. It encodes CASRIQGGNTEAFF.

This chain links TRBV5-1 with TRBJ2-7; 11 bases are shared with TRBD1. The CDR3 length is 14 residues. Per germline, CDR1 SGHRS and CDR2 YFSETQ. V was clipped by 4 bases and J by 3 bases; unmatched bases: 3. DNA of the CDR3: TGCGCCAGCAGCACGGGGACAGGGGGCTACGAGCAGTACTTC. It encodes CASSTGTGGYEQYF.

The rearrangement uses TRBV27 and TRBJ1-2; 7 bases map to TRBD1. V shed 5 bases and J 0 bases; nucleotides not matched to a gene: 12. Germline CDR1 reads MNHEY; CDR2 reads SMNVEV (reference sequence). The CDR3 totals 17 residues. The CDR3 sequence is CASSKTGLPLANYGYTF. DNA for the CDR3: TGTGCCAGCAGTAAGACAGGGTTACCGTTAGCTAACTATGGCTACACCTTC.

This CDR3 reads CASSLTSSGEDTQYF. The DNA of the CDR3 is TGTGCCAGCAGCTTAACGTCTAGCGGGGAAGATACGCAGTATTTT. V usage is TRBV7-9 and J usage is TRBJ2-3; 9 nucleotides agree with TRBD2. The length of the CDR3 is 15 residues. The germline V gene encodes CDR1 SEHNR and CDR2 FQNEAQ (reference sequence). With 2 bases clipped from V and 5 bases from J, the junction kept 5 bases outside the gene matches.

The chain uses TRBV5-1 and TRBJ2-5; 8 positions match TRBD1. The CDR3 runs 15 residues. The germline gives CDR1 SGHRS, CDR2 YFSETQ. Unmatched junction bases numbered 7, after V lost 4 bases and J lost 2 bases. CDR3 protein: CASSVGTGDQETQYF. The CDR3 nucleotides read TGCGCCAGCAGCGTAGGGACAGGTGATCAAGAGACCCAGTACTTC.

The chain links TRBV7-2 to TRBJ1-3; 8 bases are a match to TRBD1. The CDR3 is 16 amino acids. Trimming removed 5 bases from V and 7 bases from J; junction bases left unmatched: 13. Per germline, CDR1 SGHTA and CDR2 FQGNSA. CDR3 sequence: CASSVGRTGLRNTIYF. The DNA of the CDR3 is TGTGCCAGCAGCGTCGGAAGGACAGGGTTGCGGAACACCATATATTTT.

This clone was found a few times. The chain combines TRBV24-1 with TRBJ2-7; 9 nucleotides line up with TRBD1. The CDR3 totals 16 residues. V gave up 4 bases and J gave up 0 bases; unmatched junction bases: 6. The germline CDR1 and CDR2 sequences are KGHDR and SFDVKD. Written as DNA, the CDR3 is TGTGCCACCAGTGAGGGGACAGGGCTTTTCTCCTACGAGCAGTACTTC. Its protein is CATSEGTGLFSYEQYF.

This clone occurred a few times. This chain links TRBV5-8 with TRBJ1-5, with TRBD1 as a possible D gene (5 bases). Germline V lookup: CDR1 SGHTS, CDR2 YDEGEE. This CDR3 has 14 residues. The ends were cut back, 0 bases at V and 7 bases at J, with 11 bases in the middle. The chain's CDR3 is CASSLGQGEQPQHF. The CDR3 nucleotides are TGTGCCAGCAGCTTGGGTCAGGGCGAACAGCCCCAGCATTTT. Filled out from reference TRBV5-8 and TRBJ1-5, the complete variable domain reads EAGVTQSPTHLIKTRGQQATLRCSPISGHTSVYWYQQALGLGLQFLLWYDEGEERNRGNFPPRFSGRQFPNYSSELNVNALELEDSALYLCASSLGQGEQPQHFGDGTRLSIL.

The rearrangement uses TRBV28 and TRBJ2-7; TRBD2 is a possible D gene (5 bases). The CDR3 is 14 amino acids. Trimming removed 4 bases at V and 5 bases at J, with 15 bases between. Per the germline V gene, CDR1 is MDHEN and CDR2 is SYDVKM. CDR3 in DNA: TGTGCCAGCAGTTCAGCGGCAAGAAGGGACGAGCAGTACTTC. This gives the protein CASSSAARRDEQYF. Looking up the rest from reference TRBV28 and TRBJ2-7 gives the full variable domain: DVKVTQSSRYLVKRTGEKVFLECVQDMDHENMFWYRQDPGLGLRLIYFSYDVKMKEKGDIPEGYSVSREKKERFSLILESASTNQTSMYLCASSSAARRDEQYFGPGTRLTVT.

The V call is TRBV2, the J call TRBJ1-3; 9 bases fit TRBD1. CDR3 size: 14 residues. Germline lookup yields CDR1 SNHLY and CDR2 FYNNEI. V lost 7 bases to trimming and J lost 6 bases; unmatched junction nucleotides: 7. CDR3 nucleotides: TGTGCCAGCATGGGGACAGGGTTGGAAAACACCATATATTTT. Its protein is CASMGTGLENTIYF.

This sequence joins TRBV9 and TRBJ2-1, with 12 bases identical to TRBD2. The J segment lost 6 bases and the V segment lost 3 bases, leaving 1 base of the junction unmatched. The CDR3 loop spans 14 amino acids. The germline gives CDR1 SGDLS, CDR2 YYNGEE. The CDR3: CASSATSGSNEQFF. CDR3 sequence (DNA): TGTGCCAGCAGCGCGACTAGCGGGAGCAATGAGCAGTTCTTC. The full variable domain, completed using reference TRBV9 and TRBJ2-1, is DSGVTQTPKHLITATGQRVTLRCSPRSGDLSVYWYQQSLDQGLQFLIQYYNGEERAKGNILERFSAQQFPDLHSELNLSSLELGDSALYFCASSATSGSNEQFFGPGTRLTVL.

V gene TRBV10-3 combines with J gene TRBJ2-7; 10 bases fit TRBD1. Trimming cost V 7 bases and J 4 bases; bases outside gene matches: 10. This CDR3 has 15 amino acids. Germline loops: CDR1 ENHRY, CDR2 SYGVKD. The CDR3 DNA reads TGTGCCATCACAGGGGAGGGGACAGGGGCTTACGAGCAGTACTTC. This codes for CAITGEGTGAYEQYF.

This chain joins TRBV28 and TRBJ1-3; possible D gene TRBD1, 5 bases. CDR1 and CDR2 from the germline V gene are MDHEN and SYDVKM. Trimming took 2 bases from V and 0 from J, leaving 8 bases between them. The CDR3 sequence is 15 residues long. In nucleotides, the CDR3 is TGTGCCAGCAGTTTACGGACAAGCTCTGGAAACACCATATATTTT. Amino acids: CASSLRTSSGNTIYF.

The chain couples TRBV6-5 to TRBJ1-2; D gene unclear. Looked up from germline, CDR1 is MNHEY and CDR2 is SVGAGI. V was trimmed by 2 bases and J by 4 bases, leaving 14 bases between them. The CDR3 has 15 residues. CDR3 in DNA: TGTGCCAGCAGTTACGCCCATAATTCAGTCTATGGCTACACCTTC. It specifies CASSYAHNSVYGYTF.

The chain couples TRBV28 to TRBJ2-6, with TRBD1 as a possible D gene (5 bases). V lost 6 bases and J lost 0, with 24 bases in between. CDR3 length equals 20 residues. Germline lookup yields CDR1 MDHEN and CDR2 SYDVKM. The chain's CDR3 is CASSSRSPGSRGSGANVLTF. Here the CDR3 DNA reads TGTGCCAGCAGCTCCCGAAGCCCAGGGTCTCGAGGCTCTGGGGCCAACGTCCTGACTTTC.